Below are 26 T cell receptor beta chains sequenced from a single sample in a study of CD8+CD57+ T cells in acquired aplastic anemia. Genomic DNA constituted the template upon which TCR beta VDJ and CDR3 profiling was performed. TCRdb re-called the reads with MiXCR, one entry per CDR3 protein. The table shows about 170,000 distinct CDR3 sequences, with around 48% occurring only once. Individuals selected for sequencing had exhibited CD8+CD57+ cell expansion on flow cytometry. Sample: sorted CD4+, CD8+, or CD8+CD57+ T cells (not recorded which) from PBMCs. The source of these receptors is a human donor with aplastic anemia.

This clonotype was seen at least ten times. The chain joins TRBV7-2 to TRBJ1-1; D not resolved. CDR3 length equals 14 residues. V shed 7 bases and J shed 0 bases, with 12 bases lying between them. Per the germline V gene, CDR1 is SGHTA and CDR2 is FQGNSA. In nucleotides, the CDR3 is TGTGCCAGCACAATAGAACGGCTGAACACTGAAGCTTTCTTT. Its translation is CASTIERLNTEAFF.

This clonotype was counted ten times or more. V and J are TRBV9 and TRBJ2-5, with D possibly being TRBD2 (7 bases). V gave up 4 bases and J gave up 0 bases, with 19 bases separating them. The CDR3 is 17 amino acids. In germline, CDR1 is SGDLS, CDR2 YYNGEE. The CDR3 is CASSSGGRGTYQETQYF. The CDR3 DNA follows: TGTGCCAGCAGCTCCGGGGGGCGGGGGACGTACCAAGAGACCCAGTACTTC.

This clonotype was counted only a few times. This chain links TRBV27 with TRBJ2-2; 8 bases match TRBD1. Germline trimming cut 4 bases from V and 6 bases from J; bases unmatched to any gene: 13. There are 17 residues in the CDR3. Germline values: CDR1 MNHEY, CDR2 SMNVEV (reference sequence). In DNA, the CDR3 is TGTGCCAGCAGTTACATACGTGGACAGGGCTGGGCCGGGGAGCTGTTTTTT. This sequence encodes CASSYIRGQGWAGELFF.

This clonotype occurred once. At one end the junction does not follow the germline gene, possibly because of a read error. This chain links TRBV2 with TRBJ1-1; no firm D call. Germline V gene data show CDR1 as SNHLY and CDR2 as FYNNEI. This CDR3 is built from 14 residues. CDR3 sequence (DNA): TGTGCCAGCAGCCCCTCGCCCCCGAACACTGAAGCTTTCTTC. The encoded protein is CASSPSPPNTEAFF.

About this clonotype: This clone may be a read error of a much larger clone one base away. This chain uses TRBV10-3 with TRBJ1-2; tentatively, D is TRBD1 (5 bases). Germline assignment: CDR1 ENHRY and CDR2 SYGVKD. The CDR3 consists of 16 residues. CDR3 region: CANSLGAAEFRIGYTF. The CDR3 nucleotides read TGTGCCAACAGTCTTGGGGCAGCAGAATTTCGGATTGGCTACACCTTC.

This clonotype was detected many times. The CDR3 sequence is CATSREMQGTEAFF. CDR3 sequence (DNA): TGTGCCACCAGCAGAGAAATGCAGGGAACTGAAGCTTTCTTT. The chain uses TRBV15 and TRBJ1-1; a weak D match, TRBD1 (5 bases). The CDR3 length is 14 residues. CDR1 is LNHNV and CDR2 is YYDKDF in the germline V gene (reference sequence). Trimming cost V 0 bases and J 5 bases, with 10 bases left between them.

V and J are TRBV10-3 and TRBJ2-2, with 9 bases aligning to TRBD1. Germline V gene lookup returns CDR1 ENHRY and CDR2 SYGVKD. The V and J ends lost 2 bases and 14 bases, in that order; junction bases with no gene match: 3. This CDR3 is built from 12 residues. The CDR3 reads CAISETTGGLFF. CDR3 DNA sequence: TGTGCCATCAGTGAGACGACAGGGGGTCTGTTTTTT.

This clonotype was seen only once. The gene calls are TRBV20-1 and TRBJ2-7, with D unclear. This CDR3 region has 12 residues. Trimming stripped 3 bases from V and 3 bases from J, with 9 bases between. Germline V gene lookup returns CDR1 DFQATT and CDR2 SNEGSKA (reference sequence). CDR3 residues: CSASLQNYEQYF. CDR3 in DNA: TGCAGTGCTAGTCTCCAGAACTACGAGCAGTACTTC.

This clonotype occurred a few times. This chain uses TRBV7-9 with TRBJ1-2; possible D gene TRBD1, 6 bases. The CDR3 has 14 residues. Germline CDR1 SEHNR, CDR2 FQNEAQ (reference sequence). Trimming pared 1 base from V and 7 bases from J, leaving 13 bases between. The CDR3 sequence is CASSLGVGGRGYTF. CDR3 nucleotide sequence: TGTGCCAGCAGCTTAGGAGTAGGGGGTCGTGGCTACACCTTC. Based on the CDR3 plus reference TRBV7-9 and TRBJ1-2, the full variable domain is DTGVSQNPRHKITKRGQNVTFRCDPISEHNRLYWYRQTLGQGPEFLTYFQNEAQLEKSRLLSDRFSAERPKGSFSTLEIQRTEQGDSAMYLCASSLGVGGRGYTFGSGTRLTVV.

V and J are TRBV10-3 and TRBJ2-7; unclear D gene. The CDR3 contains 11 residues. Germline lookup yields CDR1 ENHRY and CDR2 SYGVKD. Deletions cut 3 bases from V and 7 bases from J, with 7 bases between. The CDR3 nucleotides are TGTGCCATCAGTGATGGATTGGAGCAGTACTTC. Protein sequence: CAISDGLEQYF.

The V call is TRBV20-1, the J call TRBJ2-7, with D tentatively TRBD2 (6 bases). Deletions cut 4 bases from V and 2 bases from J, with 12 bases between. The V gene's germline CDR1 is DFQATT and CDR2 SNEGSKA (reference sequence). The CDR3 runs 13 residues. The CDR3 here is CSATLANTYEQYF. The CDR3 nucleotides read TGCAGTGCTACGCTAGCGAACACCTACGAGCAGTACTTC.

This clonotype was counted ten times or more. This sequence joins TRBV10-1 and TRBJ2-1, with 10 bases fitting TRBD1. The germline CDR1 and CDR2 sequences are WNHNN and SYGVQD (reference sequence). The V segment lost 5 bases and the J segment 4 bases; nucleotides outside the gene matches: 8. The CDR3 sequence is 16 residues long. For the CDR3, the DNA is TGCGCCAGCAGTCCCTTGGGGACAGGGGAGTACAATGAGCAGTTCTTC. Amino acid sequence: CASSPLGTGEYNEQFF.

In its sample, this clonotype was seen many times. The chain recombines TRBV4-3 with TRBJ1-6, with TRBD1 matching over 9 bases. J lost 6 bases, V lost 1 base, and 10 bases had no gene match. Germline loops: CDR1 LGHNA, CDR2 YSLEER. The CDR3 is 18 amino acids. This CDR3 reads CASSQGPGTGIINSPLHF. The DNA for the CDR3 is TGCGCCAGCAGCCAAGGTCCCGGGACAGGGATAATTAATTCACCCCTCCACTTT.

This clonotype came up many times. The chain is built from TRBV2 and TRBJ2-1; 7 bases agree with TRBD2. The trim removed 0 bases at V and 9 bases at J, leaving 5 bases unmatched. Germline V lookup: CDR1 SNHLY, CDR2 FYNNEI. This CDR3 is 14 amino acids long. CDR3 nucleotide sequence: TGTGCCAGCAGTGAAGCGCCCTCGGGGGGTGAGCAGTTCTTC. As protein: CASSEAPSGGEQFF.

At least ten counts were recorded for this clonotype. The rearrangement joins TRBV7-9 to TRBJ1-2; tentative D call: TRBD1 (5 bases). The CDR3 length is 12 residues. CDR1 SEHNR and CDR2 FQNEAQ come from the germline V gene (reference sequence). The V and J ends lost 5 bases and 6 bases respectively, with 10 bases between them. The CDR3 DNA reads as TGTGCCAGCAGCGAGTCAGGGAATGGCTACACCTTC. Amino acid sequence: CASSESGNGYTF.

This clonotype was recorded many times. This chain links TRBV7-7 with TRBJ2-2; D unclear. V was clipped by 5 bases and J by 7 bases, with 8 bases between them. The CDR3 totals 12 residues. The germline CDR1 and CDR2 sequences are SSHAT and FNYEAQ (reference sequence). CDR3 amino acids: CASSPLGGELFF. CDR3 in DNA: TGTGCCAGCAGCCCTTTGGGCGGGGAGCTGTTTTTT.

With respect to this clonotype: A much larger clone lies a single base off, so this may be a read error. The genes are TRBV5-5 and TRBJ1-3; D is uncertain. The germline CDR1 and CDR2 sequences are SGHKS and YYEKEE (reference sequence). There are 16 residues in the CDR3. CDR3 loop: CASSLARASTGNTIYF. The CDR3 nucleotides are TGCGCCAGCAGCTTGGCGAGGGCCAGTACTGGAAACACCATATATTTT.

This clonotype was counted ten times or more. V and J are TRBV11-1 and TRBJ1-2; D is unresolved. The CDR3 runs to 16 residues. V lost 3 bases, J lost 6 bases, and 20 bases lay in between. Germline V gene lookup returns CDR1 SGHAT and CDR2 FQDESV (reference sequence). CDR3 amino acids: CASSLWGREELNGYTF. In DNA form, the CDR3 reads TGTGCCAGCAGCTTGTGGGGAAGGGAAGAATTGAATGGCTACACCTTC. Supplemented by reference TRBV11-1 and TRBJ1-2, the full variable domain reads EAEVAQSPRYKITEKSQAVAFWCDPISGHATLYWYRQILGQGPELLVQFQDESVVDDSQLPKDRFSAERLKGVDSTLKIQPAELGDSAMYLCASSLWGREELNGYTFGSGTRLTVV.

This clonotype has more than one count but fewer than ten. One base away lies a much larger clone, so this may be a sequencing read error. This CDR3 is CASSLESSGANVLTF. CDR3 in DNA: TGCGCCAGCAGCTTGGAAAGCTCTGGGGCCAACGTCCTGACTTTC. The V and J genes are TRBV5-1 and TRBJ2-6; D unresolved. This CDR3 is built from 15 residues. V was pared by 0 bases and J by 0 bases, with 4 bases between. The V gene's germline CDR1 is SGHRS and CDR2 YFSETQ.

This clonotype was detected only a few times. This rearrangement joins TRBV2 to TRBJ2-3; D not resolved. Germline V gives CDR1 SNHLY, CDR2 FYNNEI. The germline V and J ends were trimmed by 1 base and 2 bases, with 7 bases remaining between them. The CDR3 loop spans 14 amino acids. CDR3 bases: TGTGCCAGCAGTGAAGGGTCAGTCACAGATACGCAGTATTTT. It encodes CASSEGSVTDTQYF.

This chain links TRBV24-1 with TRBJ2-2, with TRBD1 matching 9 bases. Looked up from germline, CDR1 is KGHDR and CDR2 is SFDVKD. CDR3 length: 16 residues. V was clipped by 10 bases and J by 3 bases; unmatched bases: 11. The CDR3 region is CATGTTGTGHTGELFF. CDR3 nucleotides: TGTGCCACGGGGACAACCGGGACAGGGCACACCGGGGAGCTGTTTTTT.

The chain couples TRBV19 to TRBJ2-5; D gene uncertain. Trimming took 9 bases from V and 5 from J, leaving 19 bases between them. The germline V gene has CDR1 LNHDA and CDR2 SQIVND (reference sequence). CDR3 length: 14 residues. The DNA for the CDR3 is TGTGCCAGAAGGATAATCCTAAAAGGGGAGACCCAGTACTTC. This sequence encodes CARRIILKGETQYF.

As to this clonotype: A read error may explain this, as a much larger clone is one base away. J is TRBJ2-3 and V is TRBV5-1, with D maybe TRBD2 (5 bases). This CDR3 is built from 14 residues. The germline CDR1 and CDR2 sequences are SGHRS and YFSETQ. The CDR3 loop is CASGLGGWADTQYF. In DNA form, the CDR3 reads TGCGCCAGCGGCTTGGGCGGGTGGGCAGATACACAGTATTTT. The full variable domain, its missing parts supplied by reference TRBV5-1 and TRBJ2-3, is KAGVTQTPRYLIKTRGQQVTLSCSPISGHRSVSWYQQTPGQGLQFLFEYFSETQRNKGNFPGRFSGRQFSNSRSEMNVSTLELGDSALYLCASGLGGWADTQYFGPGTRLTVL.

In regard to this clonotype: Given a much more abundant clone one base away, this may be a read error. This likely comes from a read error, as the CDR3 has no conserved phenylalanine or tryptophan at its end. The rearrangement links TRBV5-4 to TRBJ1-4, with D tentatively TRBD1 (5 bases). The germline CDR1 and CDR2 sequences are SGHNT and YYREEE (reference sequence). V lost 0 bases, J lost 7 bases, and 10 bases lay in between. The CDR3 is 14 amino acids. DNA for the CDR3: TGTGCCAGCAGCTTGGTGGGAAGGGGTGAAAAACTGTTTTCT. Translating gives CASSLVGRGEKLFS.

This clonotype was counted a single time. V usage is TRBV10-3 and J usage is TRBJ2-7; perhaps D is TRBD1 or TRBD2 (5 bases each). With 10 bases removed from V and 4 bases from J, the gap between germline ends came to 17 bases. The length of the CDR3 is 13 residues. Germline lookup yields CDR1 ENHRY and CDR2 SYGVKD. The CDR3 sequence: CATGLGGEYEQYF. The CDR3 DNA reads TGTGCCACGGGGCTTGGGGGAGAATACGAGCAGTACTTC.

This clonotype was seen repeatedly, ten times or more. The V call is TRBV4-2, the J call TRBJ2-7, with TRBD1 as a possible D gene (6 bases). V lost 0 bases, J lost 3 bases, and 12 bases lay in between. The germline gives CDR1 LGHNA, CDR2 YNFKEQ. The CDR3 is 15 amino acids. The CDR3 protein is CASSQDRQVYYEQYF. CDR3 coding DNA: TGTGCCAGCAGCCAAGATCGACAGGTCTACTACGAGCAGTACTTC.